This T cell receptor (beta chain) stems from a study of T cell responses to AZD1222 COVID-19 vaccine. This clone has just a few counts. Produced via immunoSEQ multiplex PCR; TCRdb's table is partial and in-frame only. The data contain fewer than 200,000 clones, about 90% of them seen just once; the ten biggest clones take up 11%. CDR1 SGHAT and CDR2 FQNNGV come from the germline V gene. The CDR3 is 14 amino acids. J was trimmed by 5 bases and V by 3 bases; bases with no gene match: 6. This chain links TRBV11-2 with TRBJ1-1; TRBD1 agrees at 7 bases. The specimen was peripheral blood, collected 28 days after the second AZD1222 dose. The sequence came from an adult who received the AZD1222 COVID-19 vaccine. The CDR3 region is CASSFSPGQTEAFF. CDR3 nucleotides: TGTGCCAGCAGCTTTAGCCCGGGACAGACTGAAGCTTTCTTT.